These T cell receptor beta chains were read from a single sample in a study of cytotoxic CD8 clonotypes in ibrutinib-treated CLL. The protocol was immunoSEQ multiplex PCR, while the TCRdb copy is restricted to in-frame clones and leaves out a portion. The sample yields 200,000 to 250,000 clones, 75% to 85% seen once. Sequences were derived from PBMCs, sampled after 12 months of ibrutinib treatment. The receptors originated from a human donor with chronic lymphocytic leukemia. CDR3s include the opening cysteine and the closing phenylalanine or tryptophan. Fields, in order: J gene, D gene, V gene, clone size, CDR3 protein, CDR3 DNA. The D gene is left open where the match is weak. Some rows have no size entry. The others give once, few or many, or a class for an expanded clone.

J gene: TRBJ1-1; D gene: TRBD1; V gene: TRBV7-3; clone size: NA; CDR3 protein: CASSQDGTGGMNTEAFF; CDR3 DNA: TGCGCCAGCAGCCAAGATGGGACAGGGGGCATGAACACTGAAGCTTTCTTT
J gene: TRBJ1-6; D gene: NA; V gene: TRBV18; clone size: NA; CDR3 protein: CASSPGDINSPLHF; CDR3 DNA: TGTGCCAGCTCACCTGGTGATATTAATTCACCCCTCCACTTT
J gene: TRBJ1-1; D gene: NA; V gene: TRBV5-1; clone size: NA; CDR3 protein: CASSLARGNTEAFF; CDR3 DNA: TGCGCCAGCAGCTTGGCTAGAGGGAACACTGAAGCTTTCTTT
J gene: TRBJ2-7; D gene: TRBD2; V gene: TRBV7-6; clone size: NA; CDR3 protein: CASSPRPAGEYYEQYF; CDR3 DNA: TGTGCCAGCAGCCCACGCCCAGCGGGAGAATACTACGAGCAGTACTTC
J gene: TRBJ2-1; D gene: NA; V gene: TRBV7-9; clone size: NA; CDR3 protein: CASSGQGYNEQFF; CDR3 DNA: TGTGCCAGCAGTGGTCAGGGGTACAATGAGCAGTTCTTC
J gene: TRBJ1-3; D gene: NA; V gene: TRBV6-6; clone size: NA; CDR3 protein: CASSQVGPDSGNTIYF; CDR3 DNA: TGTGCCAGCAGCCAGGTCGGACCTGACTCTGGAAACACCATATATTTT
J gene: TRBJ2-1; D gene: TRBD2; V gene: TRBV19; clone size: NA; CDR3 protein: CANQAGLAGVWDNEQFF; CDR3 DNA: TGTGCCAACCAGGCGGGACTAGCGGGAGTGTGGGACAATGAGCAGTTCTTC
J gene: TRBJ2-3; D gene: NA; V gene: TRBV6-4; clone size: few; CDR3 protein: CASSEEASTDTQYF; CDR3 DNA: TGTGCCAGCAGTGAAGAGGCGAGCACAGATACGCAGTATTTT
J gene: TRBJ2-7; D gene: NA; V gene: TRBV10-3; clone size: few; CDR3 protein: CAISDRPYEQYF; CDR3 DNA: TGTGCCATCAGTGACCGGCCCTACGAGCAGTACTTC
J gene: TRBJ2-7; D gene: NA; V gene: TRBV19; clone size: few; CDR3 protein: CASSPVQGIEQYF; CDR3 DNA: TGTGCCAGTAGCCCGGTACAGGGTATCGAGCAGTACTTC
J gene: TRBJ2-3; D gene: NA; V gene: TRBV13; clone size: NA; CDR3 protein: CASSFPGGAPDTQYF; CDR3 DNA: TGTGCCAGCAGCTTCCCTGGGGGCGCGCCAGATACGCAGTATTTT
J gene: TRBJ1-1; D gene: NA; V gene: TRBV7-9; clone size: NA; CDR3 protein: CASSFARGTGNTEAFF; CDR3 DNA: TGTGCCAGCAGCTTTGCTCGGGGGACGGGGAACACTGAAGCTTTCTTT
J gene: TRBJ2-1; D gene: NA; V gene: TRBV6-5; clone size: NA; CDR3 protein: CASSYSSWDEQFF; CDR3 DNA: TGTGCCAGCAGTTACTCTAGTTGGGATGAGCAGTTCTTC
J gene: TRBJ2-1; D gene: TRBD1; V gene: TRBV9; clone size: NA; CDR3 protein: CASSVTGQGNNEQFF; CDR3 DNA: TGTGCCAGCAGCGTAACGGGACAGGGGAACAATGAGCAGTTCTTC
J gene: TRBJ1-1; D gene: NA; V gene: TRBV30; clone size: few; CDR3 protein: CAWSFLGYTEAFF; CDR3 DNA: TGTGCCTGGAGTTTCCTCGGATACACTGAAGCTTTCTTT
J gene: TRBJ2-3; D gene: NA; V gene: TRBV5-1; clone size: NA; CDR3 protein: CASSLGGAGPTDTQYF; CDR3 DNA: TGCGCCAGCAGCTTGGGCGGGGCGGGGCCCACAGATACGCAGTATTTT
J gene: TRBJ1-1; D gene: NA; V gene: TRBV7-9; clone size: once; CDR3 protein: CASSSQGPGAEAFF; CDR3 DNA: TGTGCCAGCAGCTCACAGGGTCCGGGGGCTGAAGCTTTCTTT
J gene: TRBJ1-5; D gene: NA; V gene: TRBV7-8; clone size: NA; CDR3 protein: CASSFGGPGNNQPQHF; CDR3 DNA: TGTGCCAGCAGCTTTGGTGGGCCGGGCAACAATCAGCCCCAGCATTTT
J gene: TRBJ1-2; D gene: NA; V gene: TRBV7-9; clone size: NA; CDR3 protein: CASHNPTGFYGYTF; CDR3 DNA: TGTGCCAGTCATAATCCGACAGGATTCTATGGCTACACCTTC
J gene: TRBJ1-2; D gene: TRBD1; V gene: TRBV18; clone size: NA; CDR3 protein: CASSQGQAADGYTF; CDR3 DNA: TGTGCCAGCTCCCAGGGACAGGCTGCGGATGGCTACACCTTC
J gene: TRBJ2-7; D gene: NA; V gene: TRBV6-5; clone size: NA; CDR3 protein: CASSYSVWITAEQYF; CDR3 DNA: TGTGCCAGCAGTTACTCGGTATGGATTACAGCCGAGCAGTACTTC
J gene: TRBJ1-1; D gene: TRBD1; V gene: TRBV14; clone size: once; CDR3 protein: CASSPSTGVGTEAFF; CDR3 DNA: TGTGCCAGCAGCCCATCGACAGGGGTCGGAACTGAAGCTTTCTTT
J gene: TRBJ1-4; D gene: TRBD1; V gene: TRBV2; clone size: few; CDR3 protein: CASTRGGQPNEKLFF; CDR3 DNA: TGTGCCAGCACGAGGGGGGGACAGCCAAATGAAAAACTGTTTTTT
J gene: TRBJ2-2; D gene: TRBD2; V gene: TRBV4-1; clone size: NA; CDR3 protein: CASSPPSSGRGLLAGELFF; CDR3 DNA: TGCGCCAGCAGCCCCCCCTCTAGCGGGAGGGGACTTTTGGCCGGGGAGCTGTTTTTT
J gene: TRBJ2-1; D gene: NA; V gene: TRBV29-1; clone size: NA; CDR3 protein: CSVQGLLLVVRHEQFF; CDR3 DNA: TGCAGCGTTCAAGGACTACTCCTTGTCGTCCGCCATGAGCAGTTCTTC
J gene: TRBJ2-5; D gene: NA; V gene: TRBV10-2; clone size: NA; CDR3 protein: CASSYTDTGLETQYF; CDR3 DNA: TGCGCCAGCAGCTACACCGACACGGGGTTGGAGACCCAGTACTTC
J gene: TRBJ2-5; D gene: NA; V gene: TRBV20-1; clone size: NA; CDR3 protein: CSALWRGTQYF; CDR3 DNA: TGCAGTGCTCTCTGGCGGGGGACCCAGTACTTC
J gene: TRBJ1-1; D gene: TRBD1; V gene: TRBV30; clone size: NA; CDR3 protein: CAWSPWTGGFAEAFF; CDR3 DNA: TGTGCCTGGAGTCCCTGGACAGGGGGCTTCGCTGAAGCTTTCTTT
J gene: TRBJ2-7; D gene: TRBD2; V gene: TRBV10-2; clone size: NA; CDR3 protein: CASSDPNEGASGRF; CDR3 DNA: TGCGCCAGCAGTGACCCCAACGAGGGGGCTAGCGGGAGGTTC